Below, 15 T cell receptor beta chains from the same sample are listed, as sequenced in a study of blood T cell repertoires in COVID-19. Here immunoSEQ multiplex PCR was the method, and the copy in TCRdb shows in-frame clones only, minus some. Here the sample spans 300,000 to 400,000 clones, 88% being singletons. The source material was PBMCs or T cells enriched from blood (not recorded which). The receptors stem from a woman between 18 and 30 years old who had recovered from COVID-19.

CDR3 in amino acids: CASSLGADNSPLHF. Written as DNA, the CDR3 is TGTGCCAGCAGCTTAGGGGCCGATAATTCACCCCTCCACTTT. V usage is TRBV11-2 and J usage is TRBJ1-6; D gene uncertain. CDR1 and CDR2 from the germline V gene are SGHAT and FQNNGV. The CDR3 loop spans 14 amino acids. With 1 base removed from V and 5 bases from J, the gap between germline ends came to 6 bases.

The chain employs TRBV29-1 and TRBJ2-2; possible D gene TRBD1, 5 bases. The CDR3 runs to 13 residues. Trimming removed 6 bases at V and 0 bases at J, with 8 bases between. Germline CDR1 and CDR2: SQVTM and ANQGSEA. CDR3 region: CSVLQANTGELFF. Written as DNA, the CDR3 is TGCAGCGTCCTACAGGCGAACACCGGGGAGCTGTTTTTT.

The V and J genes are TRBV30 and TRBJ1-2; TRBD1 agrees at 8 bases. V trimming: 2 bases; J trimming: 8 bases; junction bases outside the gene matches: 10. CDR1 is GTSNPN and CDR2 is SVGIG in the germline V gene (reference sequence). The CDR3 spans 14 residues. The CDR3 spells CAWSTGTGAWGYTF. The CDR3 DNA reads as TGTGCCTGGAGTACCGGGACAGGTGCGTGGGGCTACACCTTC. Full variable domain (rest looked up from reference TRBV30 and TRBJ1-2): SQTIHQWPATLVQPVGSPLSLECTVEGTSNPNLYWYRQAAGRGLQLLFYSVGIGQISSEVPQNLSASRPQDRQFILSSKKLLLSDSGFYLCAWSTGTGAWGYTFGSGTRLTVV.

The rearrangement links TRBV6-2 or TRBV6-3 to TRBJ2-5; 7 positions agree with TRBD2. Germline values: CDR1 MNHEY, CDR2 SVGEGT. V shed 4 bases, J shed 2 bases, and the junction held 13 bases outside the gene matches. This CDR3 region has 17 residues. CDR3 nucleotide sequence: TGTGCCAGCAGTTTCCGGTCTTATGGGGGGGTTCAAGAGACCCAGTACTTC. Translated, it gives CASSFRSYGGVQETQYF.

The chain recombines TRBV6-5 with TRBJ2-7, with 8 bases identical to TRBD2. The CDR3 runs to 14 residues. The junction had 1 base not matched to a gene; V was cut back by 0 bases and J by 3 bases. CDR1 is MNHEY and CDR2 is SVGAGI in the germline V gene. CDR3 nucleotide sequence: TGTGCCAGCAGTTACTCAGCGGGGGTCTACGAGCAGTACTTC. Encoded protein: CASSYSAGVYEQYF.

The chain combines TRBV7-6 with TRBJ1-1; possibly TRBD1 for D (5 bases). The length of the CDR3 is 14 residues. Germline V gene data show CDR1 as SGHVS and CDR2 as FNYEAQ. With 2 bases removed from V and 4 bases from J, the gap between germline ends came to 11 bases. In nucleotides, the CDR3 is TGTGCCAGCAGCTTACTGGGGCAGGGCACTGAAGCTTTCTTT. This codes for CASSLLGQGTEAFF.

The rearrangement joins TRBV4-3 to TRBJ1-6, with D possibly matching TRBD1 (6 bases). CDR3 length: 18 amino acids. The germline CDR1 and CDR2 sequences are LGHNA and YSLEER. The V and J ends lost 3 bases and 0 bases respectively, with 15 bases between them. The CDR3 DNA sequence: TGCGCCAGCAGCCAGAATAGGGGGGGGAGCTCCTATAATTCACCCCTCCACTTT. This codes for CASSQNRGGSSYNSPLHF.

Only one count was recorded for this clone. The chain employs TRBV19 and TRBJ1-1; possibly TRBD1 for D (5 bases). CDR3 length: 14 amino acids. Trimming removed 4 bases from V and 3 bases from J, with 12 bases in between. Germline CDR1 and CDR2: LNHDA and SQIVND (reference sequence). The DNA for the CDR3 is TGTGCCAGTAGTACCAGGGCGGAAGACACTGAAGCTTTCTTT. Protein product: CASSTRAEDTEAFF. Full variable domain (remainder filled in from reference TRBV19 and TRBJ1-1): DGGITQSPKYLFRKEGQNVTLSCEQNLNHDAMYWYRQDPGQGLRLIYYSQIVNDFQKGDIAEGYSVSREKKESFPLTVTSAQKNPTAFYLCASSTRAEDTEAFFGQGTRLTVV.

This clone turned up a few times. V and J are TRBV9 and TRBJ1-3; D uncertain. The CDR3 has 14 residues. Trimming shortened V by 4 bases and J by 0 bases, and 8 bases separated the two germline ends. Germline lookup yields CDR1 SGDLS and CDR2 YYNGEE. The CDR3 DNA sequence: TGTGCCAGCAGCCAGGTGGACTCTGGAAACACCATATATTTT. Its translation is CASSQVDSGNTIYF.

This clone showed up just a few times. V is TRBV25-1 and J is TRBJ1-1, with D possibly matching TRBD1 (5 bases). The CDR3 has 13 amino acids. The germline CDR1 and CDR2 sequences are MGHDK and SYGVNS. Trimming removed 7 bases at V and 0 bases at J, with 9 bases between. The CDR3, as DNA: TGTGCCAGCAAGGGGAGGATGAACACTGAAGCTTTCTTT. It codes for CASKGRMNTEAFF.

This clone was seen only once. The gene calls are TRBV6-5 and TRBJ2-7, with 8 bases lining up with TRBD1. The J segment lost 6 bases and the V segment lost 7 bases, leaving 8 bases of the junction unmatched. In germline, CDR1 is MNHEY, CDR2 SVGAGI. The length of the CDR3 is 13 residues. CDR3 protein: CASTVAGGPEQYF. The CDR3, as DNA: TGTGCCAGCACGGTCGCAGGGGGCCCCGAGCAGTACTTC.

This sequence joins TRBV25-1 and TRBJ2-5; D possibly corresponds to TRBD1 (6 bases). Looked up from germline, CDR1 is MGHDK and CDR2 is SYGVNS. This CDR3 comprises 14 residues. V dropped 8 bases and J dropped 1 base, with 14 bases sitting between them. The CDR3 DNA reads TGTGCCAGCGGGGGCGAACTACCCCAAGAGACCCAGTACTTC. Residues: CASGGELPQETQYF.

The chain is built from TRBV2 and TRBJ2-6; D perhaps matches TRBD1 (5 bases). The V gene lost 6 bases and the J gene lost 13 bases, with 16 bases spanning the gap. The CDR3 is made up of 13 amino acids. Germline CDR1 SNHLY, CDR2 FYNNEI. CDR3 nucleotide sequence: TGTGCCAGCAGGGACACCGGACATCTGGTCCTGACTTTC. Residues: CASRDTGHLVLTF.

Here the CDR3 DNA reads TGTGCCAGCAGCGTCACACAGACCAATTCACCCCTCCACTTT. This sequence encodes CASSVTQTNSPLHF. The chain employs TRBV9 and TRBJ1-6; no clear D. The CDR3 has 14 residues. Trimming took 2 bases from V and 7 from J, leaving 10 bases between them. The germline CDR1 and CDR2 sequences are SGDLS and YYNGEE.

V is TRBV24-1 and J is TRBJ2-5, with 8 bases identical to TRBD1. Germline lookup yields CDR1 KGHDR and CDR2 SFDVKD. CDR3 size: 15 residues. V lost 3 bases and J lost 4; bases outside the gene matches: 6. In DNA, the CDR3 is TGTGCCACCAGTGATCGTGACAGGGGAACAGAGACCCAGTACTTC. Its translation: CATSDRDRGTETQYF.